Below, 2 T cell receptor beta chains from the same sample are listed, as sequenced in a study of OX40 agonist ivuxolimab in advanced cancers. The library was generated by the immunoSEQ multiplex PCR assay. In TCRdb, the immuneACCESS table is reduced to in-frame sequences with V and J assigned. These tables do not hold every clone; where another copy was compared, an unresolved V gene accounts for under half, and the others remain unexplained. The sample yields around 54,000 clones; 94% were counted once. The ten largest clones add up to roughly 12% of the sample. The source material was CD4+ or CD8+ T cells sorted from blood, sampled in a trial of the OX40 agonist ivuxolimab. These receptors all come from an adult with an advanced solid tumor such as melanoma, head and neck, liver or kidney cancer.

This sequence joins TRBV19 and TRBJ2-2, with D unclear. CDR3 length equals 15 residues. V was pared by 3 bases and J by 3 bases, with 11 bases between. Germline V gene sequence: CDR1 LNHDA, CDR2 SQIVND (reference sequence). The CDR3 DNA follows: TGTGCCAGTAGTATTTACAGTGGCGACACCGGGGAGCTGTTTTTT. Its protein product is CASSIYSGDTGELFF.

J is TRBJ2-5 and V is TRBV6-5; D is possibly TRBD2 (6 bases). CDR1 is MNHEY, CDR2 SVGAGI, per germline. This CDR3 has 14 amino acids. V was cut by 2 bases and J by 4 bases, with 11 bases left in between. The CDR3 sequence: CASSYGAGTETQYF. In nucleotides, the CDR3 is TGTGCCAGCAGTTACGGGGCGGGAACAGAGACCCAGTACTTC.